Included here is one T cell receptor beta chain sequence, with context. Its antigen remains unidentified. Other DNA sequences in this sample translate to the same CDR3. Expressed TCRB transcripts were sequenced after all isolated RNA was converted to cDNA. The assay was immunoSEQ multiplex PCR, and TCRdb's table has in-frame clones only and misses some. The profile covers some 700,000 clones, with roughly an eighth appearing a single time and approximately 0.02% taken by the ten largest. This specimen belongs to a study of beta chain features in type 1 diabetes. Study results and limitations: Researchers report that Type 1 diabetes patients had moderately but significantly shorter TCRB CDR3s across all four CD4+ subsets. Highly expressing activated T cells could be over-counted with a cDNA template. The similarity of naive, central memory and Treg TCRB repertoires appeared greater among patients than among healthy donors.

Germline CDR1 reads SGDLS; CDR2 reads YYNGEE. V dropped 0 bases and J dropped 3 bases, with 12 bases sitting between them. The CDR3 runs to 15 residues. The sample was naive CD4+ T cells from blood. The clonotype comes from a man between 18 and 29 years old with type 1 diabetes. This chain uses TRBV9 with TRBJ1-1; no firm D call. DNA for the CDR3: TGTGCCAGCAGCGTAGTAGGCGGCTTGGACACTGAAGCTTTCTTT. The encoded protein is CASSVVGGLDTEAFF.